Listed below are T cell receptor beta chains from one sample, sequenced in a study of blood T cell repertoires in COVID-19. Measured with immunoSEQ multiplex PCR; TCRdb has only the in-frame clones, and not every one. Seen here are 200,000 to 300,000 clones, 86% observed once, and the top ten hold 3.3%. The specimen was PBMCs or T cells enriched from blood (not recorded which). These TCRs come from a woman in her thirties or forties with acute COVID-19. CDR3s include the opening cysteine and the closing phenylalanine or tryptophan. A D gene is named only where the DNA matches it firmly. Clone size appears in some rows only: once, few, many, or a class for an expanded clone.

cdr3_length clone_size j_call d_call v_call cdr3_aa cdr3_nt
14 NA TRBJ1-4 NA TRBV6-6 CASKYRELDEKLFF TGTGCCAGCAAATACAGGGAGTTGGATGAAAAACTGTTTTTT
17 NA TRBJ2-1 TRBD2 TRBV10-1 CASSPRTSGSRFGEQFF TGCGCCAGCAGCCCCCGGACTAGCGGGTCCCGGTTTGGTGAGCAGTTCTTC
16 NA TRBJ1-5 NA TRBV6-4 CASSDEGRTSNQPQHF TGTGCCAGCAGCGACGAAGGGAGGACTAGCAATCAGCCCCAGCATTTT
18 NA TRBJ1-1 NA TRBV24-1 CATSDFGAAHRLNTEAFF TGTGCCACCAGTGATTTTGGGGCAGCACATCGATTGAACACTGAAGCTTTCTTT
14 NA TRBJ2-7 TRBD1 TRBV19 CASTRDRAGLEQYF TGTGCCAGTACCCGGGACAGGGCGGGCCTCGAGCAGTACTTC
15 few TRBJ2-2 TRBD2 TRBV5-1 CASSLVSGGTGELFF TGCGCCAGCAGCTTGGTTAGCGGGGGCACCGGGGAGCTGTTTTTT
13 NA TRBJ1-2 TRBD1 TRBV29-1 CSVEDNRGYGYTF TGCAGCGTTGAAGATAACAGGGGCTATGGCTACACCTTC
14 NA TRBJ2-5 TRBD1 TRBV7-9 CASRGQGPGETQYF TGTGCCAGCAGGGGACAGGGACCGGGGGAGACCCAGTACTTC
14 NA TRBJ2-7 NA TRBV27 CASSLQGGLYEQYF TGTGCCAGCAGTCTTCAGGGGGGCCTCTACGAGCAGTACTTC
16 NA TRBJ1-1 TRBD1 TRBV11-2 CASSPLRGPGNTEAFF TGTGCCAGCAGCCCCCTCAGGGGGCCGGGGAACACTGAAGCTTTCTTT
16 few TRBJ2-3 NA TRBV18 CASTNYRDSSTDTQYF TGTGCCAGCACTAACTATAGAGATTCTAGCACAGATACGCAGTATTTT
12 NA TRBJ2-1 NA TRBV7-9 CASSQGLGEQFF TGTGCCAGCAGCCAGGGACTGGGTGAGCAGTTCTTC
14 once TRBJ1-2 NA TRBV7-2 CASRPASTLAGYTF TGTGCCAGCAGACCTGCCTCGACTTTGGCCGGCTACACCTTC
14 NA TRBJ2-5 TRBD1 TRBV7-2 CASSAQGEKETQYF TGTGCCAGCAGCGCCCAGGGGGAGAAAGAGACCCAGTACTTC